Each of the 2 T cell receptor beta chains below was sequenced from the same sample in a study of T cell repertoires in cytomegalovirus infection (dated by TCRdb to the late 2010s). The sequencer was an Illumina HiSeq 1500. Clones were called with MiXCR by TCRdb after fastp trimmed the public reads at Q25, and only in-frame beta chains were retained. Rows are combined by CDR3 protein, so each entry shows the most common genes and DNA. The sample table holds 150,000 or so distinct CDR3 sequences, of which roughly 6% were seen once. The top ten hold about a sixth of the sample. The sequenced material came from PBMCs. The receptors originated from a human donor in good health (CMV status not recorded). Some clones in this sample may be carry-over from other donors' samples.

This clonotype was counted ten times or more. The chain has TRBV7-2 and TRBJ1-1, with TRBD1 as a possible D gene (5 bases). The germline CDR1 and CDR2 sequences are SGHTA and FQGNSA. The CDR3 is 14 amino acids. The ends were cut back, 1 base at V and 7 bases at J, with 13 bases in the middle. The CDR3 is CASSLVGVGDEAFF. The CDR3 DNA follows: TGTGCCAGCAGCTTAGTCGGGGTGGGGGATGAAGCTTTCTTT.

This clonotype was seen more than once but under ten times. The V and J genes are TRBV6-2 or TRBV6-3 and TRBJ2-3; possibly TRBD2 for D (5 bases). CDR1 is MNHEY, CDR2 SVGEGT, per germline. V shed 5 bases and J shed 4 bases, with 25 bases lying between them. This CDR3 has 18 amino acids. CDR3 sequence (DNA): TGTGCCAGCAGTCCCAAAAATTCGACCCCCGCGGAGGCAGATACGCAGTATTTT. This codes for CASSPKNSTPAEADTQYF.